This is a list of T cell receptor beta chains from one sample in a study of T cells in Graves' hyperthyroidism and ophthalmopathy. TCRdb analysed the multiplex PCR reads with MiXCR anew, one entry per CDR3 protein. The sample records around 300,000 distinct CDR3 sequences, approximately 13% being singletons. The sequencing sample was made of blood. The source is a middle-aged woman with Graves' ophthalmopathy. CDR3s leave out the opening cysteine and the closing phenylalanine or tryptophan.

v_gene	j_gene	CDR3aa
TRBV2	TRBJ2-4	ASSRTSGISKNIQY
TRBV2	TRBJ2-2	ASSVGNTGELF
TRBV20-1	TRBJ2-7	PPNADLRSYEQY
TRBV6-1	TRBJ1-2	ASSEQGQGVFGGYT
TRBV29-1	TRBJ2-1	SVAGISGPSYNEQF
TRBV9	TRBJ2-3	ASSVEGTSQVTQY
TRBV12-3/TRBV12-4	TRBJ2-1	ASSSGTGGFEQF
TRBV29-1	TRBJ2-1	SVEDSNNEQF
TRBV2	TRBJ2-7	ASRGGYEQY
TRBV20-1	TRBJ2-1	SAQKTSGRTNEQF
TRBV12-3/TRBV12-4	TRBJ1-2	ASSHRDRGGSYT
TRBV7-9	TRBJ2-2	ASSYRDTNTGELF
TRBV11-1	TRBJ1-1	ASSLHENTEAF
TRBV7-8	TRBJ1-2	ASSSNRGLGGYT
TRBV25-1	TRBJ2-5	ASSEFRESLETQY
TRBV6-1	TRBJ1-2	ASRPGNYGYT
TRBV2	TRBJ1-1	ASSNRTANTEAF
TRBV5-4	TRBJ2-1	ASSLVGIEGNEQF
TRBV2	TRBJ2-1	ASSEIYEQF
TRBV12-3/TRBV12-4	TRBJ2-5	ASRRLAGAWETQY
TRBV7-2	TRBJ1-2	ASSSRGLNYGYT
TRBV7-9	TRBJ2-3	ASSPGPERQQY
TRBV28	TRBJ2-1	ASSFIGLANNEQF
TRBV11-1	TRBJ2-5	ASSRPGLAGVGYQETQY
TRBV27	TRBJ2-7	ASRNNAGAGSHEQY
TRBV6-1	TRBJ1-1	ASRGTGYMNTEAF
TRBV20-1	TRBJ2-1	SARSLSGWEGQIYNEQF
TRBV27	TRBJ2-3	AAKGQAAGTQY
TRBV10-3	TRBJ2-3	AISESISPDTQY
TRBV11-2	TRBJ2-5	ASSPHGGGETQY
TRBV7-9	TRBJ2-1	ASSLDVSYNEQF
TRBV6-1	TRBJ1-4	ASIDRGSGATNEKLF
TRBV18	TRBJ2-1	ASSPSQHSGGNEQF
TRBV30	TRBJ2-5	AWAKGLAVQETQY
TRBV5-4	TRBJ2-2	ASSSEQGDDTGELF
TRBV24-1	TRBJ2-5	ATSGGSAVVQETQY
TRBV6-2/TRBV6-3	TRBJ2-7	SSSYRQAYEQY
TRBV7-8	TRBJ1-3	ASSLSTGGFRNTIY
TRBV7-9	TRBJ2-7	ASSLPGGTVKSYEQY
TRBV5-6	TRBJ2-7	ASSLGGGGRSYEQY
TRBV12-3/TRBV12-4	TRBJ2-1	ASTTGGSSLEQF
TRBV9	TRBJ2-3	ASTPGGRITDTQY
TRBV24-1	TRBJ2-1	ATSVRAPDDEQF
TRBV28	TRBJ2-4	ASSPRTSGVKNIQY
TRBV7-8	TRBJ2-7	ASSSTLAGGVFYEQY
TRBV19	TRBJ2-1	ASSELAGGQDGQF
TRBV11-2	TRBJ2-2	ASSLEWGNTGELF
TRBV11-2	TRBJ2-7	ASRQTGFGYEQY
TRBV27	TRBJ1-6	ASSGRTGDGSPLH
TRBV6-1	TRBJ2-3	ASSHGTLKGDTQY
TRBV19	TRBJ1-4	ASSIGPTGWDEKLF
TRBV19	TRBJ2-2	ASSMVGGNTGELF
TRBV12-3/TRBV12-4	TRBJ1-1	ASSLTYRGGDTEAF
TRBV5-1	TRBJ2-1	ASATWSGGDNEQF
TRBV7-9	TRBJ2-7	ASSVGTGDREQY
TRBV18	TRBJ1-5	ASGTASGGSNQPQH
TRBV3-1	TRBJ2-1	ASSQFLAYEQF
TRBV12-3/TRBV12-4	TRBJ2-7	ASSTGLAGVQY
TRBV12-5	TRBJ2-1	ASGLVGWVRGINNEQF